This T cell receptor (beta chain) was obtained from a study of blood T cell repertoires in COVID-19. At the level of the study: Researchers got acute and convalescent COVID-19 samples from the United States, Italy and Spain. Sample material is recorded as cDNA or gDNA derived from T cells, B-cell-depleted T cells, or PBMCs.

This clone appeared a few times. As handled by the study authors: Estimated nucleated cell counts came from reference gene primer amplification. Sequencing used immunoSEQ multiplex PCR; TCRdb keeps in-frame clones, though not all of them. Clonal size and the V and J genes are those of that table, whereas D and trimming came from the DNA. The sample lists 100,000 to 150,000 clones, about 70% occurring once. This TCR was recovered from a man aged 55 to 69 with acute or convalescent COVID-19. Material for sequencing was peripheral blood.

CDR3 protein: CASSLGLTASQYF. The CDR3 nucleotides are TGTGCCAGCAGCTTGGGGCTGACGGCTTCGCAGTATTTT. This chain uses TRBV7-2 with TRBJ2-3; TRBD1 is a possible D gene (5 bases). Deletions cut 3 bases from V and 10 bases from J, with 14 bases between. The CDR3 extends over 13 amino acids. Germline V lookup: CDR1 SGHTA, CDR2 FQGNSA.